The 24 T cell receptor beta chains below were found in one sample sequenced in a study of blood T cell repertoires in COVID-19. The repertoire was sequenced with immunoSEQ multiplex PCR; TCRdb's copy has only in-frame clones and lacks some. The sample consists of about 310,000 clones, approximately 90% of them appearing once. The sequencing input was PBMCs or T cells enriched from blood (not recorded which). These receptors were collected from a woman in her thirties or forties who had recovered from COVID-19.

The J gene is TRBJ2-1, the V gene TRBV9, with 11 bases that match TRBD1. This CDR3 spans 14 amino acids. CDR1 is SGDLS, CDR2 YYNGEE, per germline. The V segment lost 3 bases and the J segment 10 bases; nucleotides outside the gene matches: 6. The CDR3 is CASSEDRGPWEQFF. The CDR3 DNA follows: TGTGCCAGCAGCGAGGACAGGGGGCCGTGGGAGCAGTTCTTC.

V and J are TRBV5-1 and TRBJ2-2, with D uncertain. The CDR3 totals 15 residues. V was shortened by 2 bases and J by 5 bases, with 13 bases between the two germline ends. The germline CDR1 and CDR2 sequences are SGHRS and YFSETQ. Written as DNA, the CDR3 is TGCGCCAGCAGCTTTACACAGCCACAGACCGGGGAGCTGTTTTTT. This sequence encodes CASSFTQPQTGELFF.

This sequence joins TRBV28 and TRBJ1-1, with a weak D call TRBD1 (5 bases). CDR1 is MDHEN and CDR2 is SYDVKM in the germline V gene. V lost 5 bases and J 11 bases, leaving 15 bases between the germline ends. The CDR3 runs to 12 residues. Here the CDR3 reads CASSLGVRQAFF. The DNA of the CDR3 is TGTGCCAGCAGTCTAGGGGTTCGTCAGGCTTTCTTT.

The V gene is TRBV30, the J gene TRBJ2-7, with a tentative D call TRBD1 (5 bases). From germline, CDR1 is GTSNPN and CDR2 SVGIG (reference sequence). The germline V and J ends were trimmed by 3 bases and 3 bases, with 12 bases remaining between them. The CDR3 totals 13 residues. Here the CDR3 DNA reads TGTGCCTGGAGGGTAGGGGTTGGCTACGAGCAGTACTTC. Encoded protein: CAWRVGVGYEQYF. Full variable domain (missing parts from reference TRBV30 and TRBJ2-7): SQTIHQWPATLVQPVGSPLSLECTVEGTSNPNLYWYRQAAGRGLQLLFYSVGIGQISSEVPQNLSASRPQDRQFILSSKKLLLSDSGFYLCAWRVGVGYEQYFGPGTRLTVT.

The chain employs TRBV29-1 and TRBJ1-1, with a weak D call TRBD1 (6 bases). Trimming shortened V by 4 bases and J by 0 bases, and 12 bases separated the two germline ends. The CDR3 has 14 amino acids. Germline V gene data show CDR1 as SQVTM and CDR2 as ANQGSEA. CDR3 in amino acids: CSVARTVMNTEAFF. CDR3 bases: TGCAGCGTTGCGCGGACAGTTATGAACACTGAAGCTTTCTTT.

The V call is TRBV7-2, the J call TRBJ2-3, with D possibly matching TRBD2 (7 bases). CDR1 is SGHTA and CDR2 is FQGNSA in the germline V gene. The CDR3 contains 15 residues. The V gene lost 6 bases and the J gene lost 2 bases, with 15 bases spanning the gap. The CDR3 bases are TGTGCCAGCAGGTGGGGGGGGCGATACACAGATACGCAGTATTTT. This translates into CASRWGGRYTDTQYF.

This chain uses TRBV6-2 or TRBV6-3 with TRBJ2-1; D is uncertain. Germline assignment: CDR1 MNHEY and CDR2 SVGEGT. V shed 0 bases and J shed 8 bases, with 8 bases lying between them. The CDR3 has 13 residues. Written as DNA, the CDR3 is TGTGCCAGCAGTTACTCGACTCTTCATGAGCAGTTCTTC. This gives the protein CASSYSTLHEQFF.

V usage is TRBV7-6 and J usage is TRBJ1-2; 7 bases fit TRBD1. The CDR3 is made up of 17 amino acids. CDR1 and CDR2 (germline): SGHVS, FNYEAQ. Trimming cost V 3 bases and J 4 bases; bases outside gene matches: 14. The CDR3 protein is CASSLSPGDGTAYGYTF. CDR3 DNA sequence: TGTGCCAGCAGCTTGAGCCCGGGGGACGGGACAGCCTATGGCTACACCTTC.

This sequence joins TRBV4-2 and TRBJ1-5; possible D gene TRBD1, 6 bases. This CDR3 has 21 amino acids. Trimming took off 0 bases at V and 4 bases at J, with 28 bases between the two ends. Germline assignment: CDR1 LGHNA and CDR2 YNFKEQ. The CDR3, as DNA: TGTGCCAGCAGCCAAGATTTCCCCACTTCAGGGGCGGACGGTGGGAATCAGCCCCAGCATTTT. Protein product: CASSQDFPTSGADGGNQPQHF.

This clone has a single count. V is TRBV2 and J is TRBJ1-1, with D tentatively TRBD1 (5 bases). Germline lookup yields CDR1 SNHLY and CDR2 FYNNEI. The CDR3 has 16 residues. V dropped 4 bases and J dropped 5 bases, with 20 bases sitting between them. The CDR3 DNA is TGTGCCAGCAGTGTAGGTAGGAGGGGAAGTATAACTGAAGCTTTCTTT. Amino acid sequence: CASSVGRRGSITEAFF.

CDR3 residues: CASLSRAGELFF. As DNA, the CDR3 is TGCGCCAGCCTATCGAGGGCCGGGGAGCTGTTTTTT. This chain links TRBV10-2 with TRBJ2-2; D might be TRBD2 (5 bases). The germline V gene encodes CDR1 WSHSY and CDR2 SAAADI. Trimming took off 8 bases at V and 6 bases at J, with 10 bases between the two ends. This CDR3 is 12 amino acids long.

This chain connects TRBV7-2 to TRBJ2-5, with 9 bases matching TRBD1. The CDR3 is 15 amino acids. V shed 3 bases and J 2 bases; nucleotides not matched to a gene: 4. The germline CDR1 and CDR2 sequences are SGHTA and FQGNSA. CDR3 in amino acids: CASSFLQGAQETQYF. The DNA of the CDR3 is TGTGCCAGCAGCTTTTTACAGGGGGCGCAAGAGACCCAGTACTTC.

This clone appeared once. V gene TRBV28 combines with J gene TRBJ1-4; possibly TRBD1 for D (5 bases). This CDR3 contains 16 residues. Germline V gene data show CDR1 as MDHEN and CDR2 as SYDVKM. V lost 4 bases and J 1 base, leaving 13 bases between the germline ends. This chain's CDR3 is CASSSSRQKTNEKLFF. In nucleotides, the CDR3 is TGTGCCAGCAGTTCTTCCCGACAGAAAACTAATGAAAAACTGTTTTTT.

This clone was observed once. The CDR3 loop reads CASSPRSGGVEKLFF. CDR3 DNA sequence: TGTGCCAGCAGCCCCCGGTCTGGGGGCGTCGAAAAACTGTTTTTT. The chain joins TRBV11-2 to TRBJ1-4; perhaps TRBD1 as D (6 bases). The CDR3 contains 15 residues. The ends were cut back, 5 bases at V and 8 bases at J, with 18 bases in the middle. Germline-derived CDR1 and CDR2 are SGHAT and FQNNGV.

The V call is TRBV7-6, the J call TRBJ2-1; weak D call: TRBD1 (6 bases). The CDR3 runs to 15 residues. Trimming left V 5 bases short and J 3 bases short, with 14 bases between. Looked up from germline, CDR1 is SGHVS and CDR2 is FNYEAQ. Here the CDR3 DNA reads TGTGCCAGCAGCACCAGGGGCGGAAACTACAATGAGCAGTTCTTC. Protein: CASSTRGGNYNEQFF.

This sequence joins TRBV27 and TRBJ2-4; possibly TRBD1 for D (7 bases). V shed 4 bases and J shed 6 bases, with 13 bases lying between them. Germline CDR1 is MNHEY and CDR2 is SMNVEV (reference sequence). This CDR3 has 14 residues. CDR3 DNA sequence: TGTGCCAGCAGTTACTCAGGGGGGAGAAACATTCAGTACTTC. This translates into CASSYSGGRNIQYF.

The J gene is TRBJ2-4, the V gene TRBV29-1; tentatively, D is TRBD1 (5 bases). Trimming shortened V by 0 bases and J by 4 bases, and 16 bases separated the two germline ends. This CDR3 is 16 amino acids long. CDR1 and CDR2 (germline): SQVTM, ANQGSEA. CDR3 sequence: CSVEDWRQGLKNIQYF. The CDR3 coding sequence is TGCAGCGTTGAAGACTGGCGGCAGGGCTTAAAAAACATTCAGTACTTC.

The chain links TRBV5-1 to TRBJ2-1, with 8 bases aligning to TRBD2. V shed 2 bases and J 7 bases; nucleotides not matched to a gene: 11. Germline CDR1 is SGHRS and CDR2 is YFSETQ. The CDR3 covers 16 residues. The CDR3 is CASSFKAGVTGNEQFF. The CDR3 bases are TGCGCCAGCAGCTTCAAAGCGGGGGTCACGGGTAATGAGCAGTTCTTC. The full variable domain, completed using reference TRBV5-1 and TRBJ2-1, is KAGVTQTPRYLIKTRGQQVTLSCSPISGHRSVSWYQQTPGQGLQFLFEYFSETQRNKGNFPGRFSGRQFSNSRSEMNVSTLELGDSALYLCASSFKAGVTGNEQFFGPGTRLTVL.

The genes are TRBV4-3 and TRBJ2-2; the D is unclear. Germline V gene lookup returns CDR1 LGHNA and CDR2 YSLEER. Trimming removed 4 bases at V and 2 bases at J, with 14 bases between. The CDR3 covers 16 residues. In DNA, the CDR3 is TGCGCCAGCAGCCCTCGTGAGAGCCCTAACACCGGGGAGCTGTTTTTT. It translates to CASSPRESPNTGELFF.

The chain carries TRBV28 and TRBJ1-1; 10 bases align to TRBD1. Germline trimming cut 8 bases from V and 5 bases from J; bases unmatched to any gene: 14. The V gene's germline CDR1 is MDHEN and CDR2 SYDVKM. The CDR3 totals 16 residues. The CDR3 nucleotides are TGTGCCAGCGGTCTCCCGGGACAGGGGAGGGAAACTGAAGCTTTCTTT. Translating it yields CASGLPGQGRETEAFF.

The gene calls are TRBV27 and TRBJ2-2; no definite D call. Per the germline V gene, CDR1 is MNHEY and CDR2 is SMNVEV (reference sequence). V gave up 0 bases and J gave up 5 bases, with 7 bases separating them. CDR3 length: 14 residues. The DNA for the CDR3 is TGTGCCAGCAGTTTATCCCCTTATACCGGGGAGCTGTTTTTT. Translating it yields CASSLSPYTGELFF.

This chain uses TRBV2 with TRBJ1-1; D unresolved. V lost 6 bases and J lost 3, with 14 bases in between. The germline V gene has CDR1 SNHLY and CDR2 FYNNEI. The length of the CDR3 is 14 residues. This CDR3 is CASREDTEYTEAFF. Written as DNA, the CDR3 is TGTGCCAGCAGAGAGGATACCGAGTACACTGAAGCTTTCTTT.

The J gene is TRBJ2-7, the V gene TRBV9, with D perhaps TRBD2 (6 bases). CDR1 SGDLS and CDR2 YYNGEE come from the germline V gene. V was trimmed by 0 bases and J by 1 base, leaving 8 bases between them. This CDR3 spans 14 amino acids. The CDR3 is CASSVGGDSYEQYF. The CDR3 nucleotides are TGTGCCAGCAGCGTAGGGGGGGATTCCTACGAGCAGTACTTC. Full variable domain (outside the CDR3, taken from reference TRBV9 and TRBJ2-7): DSGVTQTPKHLITATGQRVTLRCSPRSGDLSVYWYQQSLDQGLQFLIQYYNGEERAKGNILERFSAQQFPDLHSELNLSSLELGDSALYFCASSVGGDSYEQYFGPGTRLTVT.

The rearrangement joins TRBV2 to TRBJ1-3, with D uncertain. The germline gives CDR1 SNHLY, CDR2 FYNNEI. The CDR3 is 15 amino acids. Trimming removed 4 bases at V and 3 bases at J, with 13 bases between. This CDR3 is CASSALVGVGNTIYF. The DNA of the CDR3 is TGTGCCAGCAGTGCACTCGTTGGAGTTGGAAACACCATATATTTT.